This TCR beta chain is from a study of T cell responses to AZD1222 COVID-19 vaccine. Study details: Second-dose recipients at about 4 or about 12 weeks were treated as one pooled group.

Comments on this clone: Its antigen remains unknown.

Findings and limits, study-wide: Nearly half of unique spike-specific TCRs reportedly avoided B.1.351 and B.1.1.7 mutated regions. Donors were largely white British and mainly female; clonal diversity was possibly underestimated. Repertoires were obtained solely post-peak T cell response.

Assay used: immunoSEQ multiplex PCR; TCRdb lists only in-frame clones, some missing. This table holds 100,000 or so clones, roughly 83% found once. In germline, CDR1 is SGHAT, CDR2 FQNNGV. This CDR3 region has 13 residues. Trimming stripped 3 bases from V and 4 bases from J, with 9 bases between. The receptor was isolated from an adult in good health. The sample here was peripheral blood, taken on day 0 of AZD1222 vaccination. V is TRBV11-2 and J is TRBJ1-1; D may be TRBD1 (6 bases). The DNA for the CDR3 is TGTGCCAGCAGCTTTTCCAGGGGCACTGAAGCTTTCTTT. It is translated as CASSFSRGTEAFF. Combining the CDR3 with reference TRBV11-2 and TRBJ1-1 gives the whole variable domain EAGVAQSPRYKIIEKRQSVAFWCNPISGHATLYWYQQILGQGPKLLIQFQNNGVVDDSQLPKDRFSAERLKGVDSTLKIQPAKLEDSAVYLCASSFSRGTEAFFGQGTRLTVV.